This T cell receptor beta chain emerged from a study of CD8 T cells in ankylosing spondylitis. Study observations and caveats: Seven to nine highly homologous variants made up a TCR beta motif, and this motif appeared characteristic of ankylosing spondylitis blood. In ankylosing spondylitis patients, matched synovial fluid reportedly showed significant enrichment of disease-linked clones. Disease-linked clones proved CD8+ and comparatively uncommon in peripheral blood.

Concerning this clonotype: Its antigen is unknown.

This CDR3 contains 14 residues. The germline V gene has CDR1 SQVTM and CDR2 ANQGSEA. Trimming at V came to 4 bases and at J to 7 bases, leaving 5 bases not matched to a gene. Quantitative molecular-barcoded 5'-RACE generated the TCR beta libraries. TCRdb independently ran MiXCR on the 5' RACE reads; one entry per CDR3 protein. The sample comprises under 450,000 distinct CDR3 sequences, more than 20% of which are singletons, and roughly 13% rests with the top ten. The sequenced material came from blood, either unsorted or a sorted T cell fraction (not recorded which). The chain links TRBV29-1 to TRBJ2-2, with 11 positions matching TRBD2. This clonotype was obtained from a male donor with ankylosing spondylitis or in good health (not recorded which). DNA for the CDR3: TGCAGCGTTGCTAGCGGGGGGATAGACGGGGAGCTGTTTTTT. As protein: CSVASGGIDGELFF.